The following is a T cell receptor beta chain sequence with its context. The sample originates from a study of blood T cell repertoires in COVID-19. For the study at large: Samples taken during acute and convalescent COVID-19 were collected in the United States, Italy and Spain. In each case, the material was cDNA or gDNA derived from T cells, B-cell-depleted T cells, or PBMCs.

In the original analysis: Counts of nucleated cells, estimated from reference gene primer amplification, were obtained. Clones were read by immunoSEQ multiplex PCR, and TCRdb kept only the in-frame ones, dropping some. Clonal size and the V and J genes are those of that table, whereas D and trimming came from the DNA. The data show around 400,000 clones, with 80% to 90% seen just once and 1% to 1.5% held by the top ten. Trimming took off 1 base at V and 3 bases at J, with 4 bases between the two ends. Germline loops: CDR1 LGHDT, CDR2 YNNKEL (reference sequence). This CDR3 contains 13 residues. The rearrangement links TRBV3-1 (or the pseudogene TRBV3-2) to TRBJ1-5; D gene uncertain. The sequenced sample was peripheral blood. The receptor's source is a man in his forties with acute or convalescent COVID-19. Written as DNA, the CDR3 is TGTGCCAGCAGCCAAGTAGACAATCAGCCCCAGCATTTT. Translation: CASSQVDNQPQHF.